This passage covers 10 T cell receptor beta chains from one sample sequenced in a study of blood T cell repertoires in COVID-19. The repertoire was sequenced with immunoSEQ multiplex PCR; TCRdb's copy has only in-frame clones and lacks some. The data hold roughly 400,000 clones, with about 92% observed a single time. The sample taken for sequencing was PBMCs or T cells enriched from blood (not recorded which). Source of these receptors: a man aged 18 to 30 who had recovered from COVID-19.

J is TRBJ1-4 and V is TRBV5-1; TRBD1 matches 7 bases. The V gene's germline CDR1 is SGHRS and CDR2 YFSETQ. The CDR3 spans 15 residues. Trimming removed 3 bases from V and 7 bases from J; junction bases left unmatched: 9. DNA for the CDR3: TGCGCCAGCAGCTCCCGAGGGGGCGCCCCTGAAAAACTGTTTTTT. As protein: CASSSRGGAPEKLFF.

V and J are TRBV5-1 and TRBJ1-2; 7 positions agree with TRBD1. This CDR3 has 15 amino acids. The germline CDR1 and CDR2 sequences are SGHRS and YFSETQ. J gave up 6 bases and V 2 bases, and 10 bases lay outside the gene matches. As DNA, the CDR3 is TGCGCCAGCAGCTTTATGAACAGGGGAAAGGATGGCTACACCTTC. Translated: CASSFMNRGKDGYTF.

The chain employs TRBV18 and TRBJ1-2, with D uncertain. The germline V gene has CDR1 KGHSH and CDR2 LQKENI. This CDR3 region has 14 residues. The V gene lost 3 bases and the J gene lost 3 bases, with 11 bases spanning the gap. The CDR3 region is CASSPGGADYGYTF. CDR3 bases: TGTGCCAGCTCACCTGGAGGCGCCGACTATGGCTACACCTTC. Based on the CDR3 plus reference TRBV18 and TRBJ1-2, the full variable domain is NAGVMQNPRHLVRRRGQEARLRCSPMKGHSHVYWYRQLPEEGLKFMVYLQKENIIDESGMPKERFSAEFPKEGPSILRIQQVVRGDSAAYFCASSPGGADYGYTFGSGTRLTVV.

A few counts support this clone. The CDR3 DNA reads TGTGCCAGCGAGAGCAGGGGACAGGGAGGTGAGCAGTTCTTC. The encoded protein is CASESRGQGGEQFF. V usage is TRBV2 and J usage is TRBJ2-1; 9 bases align to TRBD1. Germline CDR1 SNHLY, CDR2 FYNNEI. V trimming: 8 bases; J trimming: 9 bases; junction bases outside the gene matches: 11. CDR3 size: 14 residues.

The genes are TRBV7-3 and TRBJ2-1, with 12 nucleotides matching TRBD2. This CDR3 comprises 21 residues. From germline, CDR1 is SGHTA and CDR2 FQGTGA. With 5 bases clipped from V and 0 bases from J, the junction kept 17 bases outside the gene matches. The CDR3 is CASSPIRLTSGSPSSYNEQFF. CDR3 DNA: TGTGCCAGCAGCCCCATCCGTTTGACTAGCGGGAGCCCCTCCTCCTACAATGAGCAGTTCTTC.

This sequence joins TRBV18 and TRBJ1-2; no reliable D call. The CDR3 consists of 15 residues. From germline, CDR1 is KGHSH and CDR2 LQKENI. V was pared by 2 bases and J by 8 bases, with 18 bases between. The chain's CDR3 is CASSPGGNSPAGYTF. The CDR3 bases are TGTGCCAGCTCACCAGGCGGGAACAGCCCGGCAGGCTACACCTTC.

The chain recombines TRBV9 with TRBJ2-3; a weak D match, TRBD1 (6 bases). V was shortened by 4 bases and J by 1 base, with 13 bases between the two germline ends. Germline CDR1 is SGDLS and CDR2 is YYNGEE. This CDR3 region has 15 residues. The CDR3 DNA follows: TGTGCCAGCAGCTCCACAGGGTTCCGCACAGATACGCAGTATTTT. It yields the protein CASSSTGFRTDTQYF.

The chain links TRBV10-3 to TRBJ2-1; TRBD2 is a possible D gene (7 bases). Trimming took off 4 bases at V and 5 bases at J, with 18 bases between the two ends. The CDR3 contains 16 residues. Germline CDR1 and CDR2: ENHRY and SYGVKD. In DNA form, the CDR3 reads TGTGCCATCAGTGGCGAAGGGGGGGCCAATAACAATGAGCAGTTCTTC. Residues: CAISGEGGANNNEQFF.

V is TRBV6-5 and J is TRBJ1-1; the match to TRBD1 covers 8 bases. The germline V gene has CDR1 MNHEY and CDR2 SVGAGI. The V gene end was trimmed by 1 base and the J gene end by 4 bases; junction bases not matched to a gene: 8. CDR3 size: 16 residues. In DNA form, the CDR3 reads TGTGCCAGCAGTTACTGGTCGTCGCAGGGGGCCACTGAAGCTTTCTTT. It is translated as CASSYWSSQGATEAFF.

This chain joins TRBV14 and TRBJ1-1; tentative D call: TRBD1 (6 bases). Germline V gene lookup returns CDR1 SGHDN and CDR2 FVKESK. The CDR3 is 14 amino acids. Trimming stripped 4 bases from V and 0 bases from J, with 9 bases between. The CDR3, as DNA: TGTGCCAGCAGCCCTCAGGGGATGAACACTGAAGCTTTCTTT. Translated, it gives CASSPQGMNTEAFF.